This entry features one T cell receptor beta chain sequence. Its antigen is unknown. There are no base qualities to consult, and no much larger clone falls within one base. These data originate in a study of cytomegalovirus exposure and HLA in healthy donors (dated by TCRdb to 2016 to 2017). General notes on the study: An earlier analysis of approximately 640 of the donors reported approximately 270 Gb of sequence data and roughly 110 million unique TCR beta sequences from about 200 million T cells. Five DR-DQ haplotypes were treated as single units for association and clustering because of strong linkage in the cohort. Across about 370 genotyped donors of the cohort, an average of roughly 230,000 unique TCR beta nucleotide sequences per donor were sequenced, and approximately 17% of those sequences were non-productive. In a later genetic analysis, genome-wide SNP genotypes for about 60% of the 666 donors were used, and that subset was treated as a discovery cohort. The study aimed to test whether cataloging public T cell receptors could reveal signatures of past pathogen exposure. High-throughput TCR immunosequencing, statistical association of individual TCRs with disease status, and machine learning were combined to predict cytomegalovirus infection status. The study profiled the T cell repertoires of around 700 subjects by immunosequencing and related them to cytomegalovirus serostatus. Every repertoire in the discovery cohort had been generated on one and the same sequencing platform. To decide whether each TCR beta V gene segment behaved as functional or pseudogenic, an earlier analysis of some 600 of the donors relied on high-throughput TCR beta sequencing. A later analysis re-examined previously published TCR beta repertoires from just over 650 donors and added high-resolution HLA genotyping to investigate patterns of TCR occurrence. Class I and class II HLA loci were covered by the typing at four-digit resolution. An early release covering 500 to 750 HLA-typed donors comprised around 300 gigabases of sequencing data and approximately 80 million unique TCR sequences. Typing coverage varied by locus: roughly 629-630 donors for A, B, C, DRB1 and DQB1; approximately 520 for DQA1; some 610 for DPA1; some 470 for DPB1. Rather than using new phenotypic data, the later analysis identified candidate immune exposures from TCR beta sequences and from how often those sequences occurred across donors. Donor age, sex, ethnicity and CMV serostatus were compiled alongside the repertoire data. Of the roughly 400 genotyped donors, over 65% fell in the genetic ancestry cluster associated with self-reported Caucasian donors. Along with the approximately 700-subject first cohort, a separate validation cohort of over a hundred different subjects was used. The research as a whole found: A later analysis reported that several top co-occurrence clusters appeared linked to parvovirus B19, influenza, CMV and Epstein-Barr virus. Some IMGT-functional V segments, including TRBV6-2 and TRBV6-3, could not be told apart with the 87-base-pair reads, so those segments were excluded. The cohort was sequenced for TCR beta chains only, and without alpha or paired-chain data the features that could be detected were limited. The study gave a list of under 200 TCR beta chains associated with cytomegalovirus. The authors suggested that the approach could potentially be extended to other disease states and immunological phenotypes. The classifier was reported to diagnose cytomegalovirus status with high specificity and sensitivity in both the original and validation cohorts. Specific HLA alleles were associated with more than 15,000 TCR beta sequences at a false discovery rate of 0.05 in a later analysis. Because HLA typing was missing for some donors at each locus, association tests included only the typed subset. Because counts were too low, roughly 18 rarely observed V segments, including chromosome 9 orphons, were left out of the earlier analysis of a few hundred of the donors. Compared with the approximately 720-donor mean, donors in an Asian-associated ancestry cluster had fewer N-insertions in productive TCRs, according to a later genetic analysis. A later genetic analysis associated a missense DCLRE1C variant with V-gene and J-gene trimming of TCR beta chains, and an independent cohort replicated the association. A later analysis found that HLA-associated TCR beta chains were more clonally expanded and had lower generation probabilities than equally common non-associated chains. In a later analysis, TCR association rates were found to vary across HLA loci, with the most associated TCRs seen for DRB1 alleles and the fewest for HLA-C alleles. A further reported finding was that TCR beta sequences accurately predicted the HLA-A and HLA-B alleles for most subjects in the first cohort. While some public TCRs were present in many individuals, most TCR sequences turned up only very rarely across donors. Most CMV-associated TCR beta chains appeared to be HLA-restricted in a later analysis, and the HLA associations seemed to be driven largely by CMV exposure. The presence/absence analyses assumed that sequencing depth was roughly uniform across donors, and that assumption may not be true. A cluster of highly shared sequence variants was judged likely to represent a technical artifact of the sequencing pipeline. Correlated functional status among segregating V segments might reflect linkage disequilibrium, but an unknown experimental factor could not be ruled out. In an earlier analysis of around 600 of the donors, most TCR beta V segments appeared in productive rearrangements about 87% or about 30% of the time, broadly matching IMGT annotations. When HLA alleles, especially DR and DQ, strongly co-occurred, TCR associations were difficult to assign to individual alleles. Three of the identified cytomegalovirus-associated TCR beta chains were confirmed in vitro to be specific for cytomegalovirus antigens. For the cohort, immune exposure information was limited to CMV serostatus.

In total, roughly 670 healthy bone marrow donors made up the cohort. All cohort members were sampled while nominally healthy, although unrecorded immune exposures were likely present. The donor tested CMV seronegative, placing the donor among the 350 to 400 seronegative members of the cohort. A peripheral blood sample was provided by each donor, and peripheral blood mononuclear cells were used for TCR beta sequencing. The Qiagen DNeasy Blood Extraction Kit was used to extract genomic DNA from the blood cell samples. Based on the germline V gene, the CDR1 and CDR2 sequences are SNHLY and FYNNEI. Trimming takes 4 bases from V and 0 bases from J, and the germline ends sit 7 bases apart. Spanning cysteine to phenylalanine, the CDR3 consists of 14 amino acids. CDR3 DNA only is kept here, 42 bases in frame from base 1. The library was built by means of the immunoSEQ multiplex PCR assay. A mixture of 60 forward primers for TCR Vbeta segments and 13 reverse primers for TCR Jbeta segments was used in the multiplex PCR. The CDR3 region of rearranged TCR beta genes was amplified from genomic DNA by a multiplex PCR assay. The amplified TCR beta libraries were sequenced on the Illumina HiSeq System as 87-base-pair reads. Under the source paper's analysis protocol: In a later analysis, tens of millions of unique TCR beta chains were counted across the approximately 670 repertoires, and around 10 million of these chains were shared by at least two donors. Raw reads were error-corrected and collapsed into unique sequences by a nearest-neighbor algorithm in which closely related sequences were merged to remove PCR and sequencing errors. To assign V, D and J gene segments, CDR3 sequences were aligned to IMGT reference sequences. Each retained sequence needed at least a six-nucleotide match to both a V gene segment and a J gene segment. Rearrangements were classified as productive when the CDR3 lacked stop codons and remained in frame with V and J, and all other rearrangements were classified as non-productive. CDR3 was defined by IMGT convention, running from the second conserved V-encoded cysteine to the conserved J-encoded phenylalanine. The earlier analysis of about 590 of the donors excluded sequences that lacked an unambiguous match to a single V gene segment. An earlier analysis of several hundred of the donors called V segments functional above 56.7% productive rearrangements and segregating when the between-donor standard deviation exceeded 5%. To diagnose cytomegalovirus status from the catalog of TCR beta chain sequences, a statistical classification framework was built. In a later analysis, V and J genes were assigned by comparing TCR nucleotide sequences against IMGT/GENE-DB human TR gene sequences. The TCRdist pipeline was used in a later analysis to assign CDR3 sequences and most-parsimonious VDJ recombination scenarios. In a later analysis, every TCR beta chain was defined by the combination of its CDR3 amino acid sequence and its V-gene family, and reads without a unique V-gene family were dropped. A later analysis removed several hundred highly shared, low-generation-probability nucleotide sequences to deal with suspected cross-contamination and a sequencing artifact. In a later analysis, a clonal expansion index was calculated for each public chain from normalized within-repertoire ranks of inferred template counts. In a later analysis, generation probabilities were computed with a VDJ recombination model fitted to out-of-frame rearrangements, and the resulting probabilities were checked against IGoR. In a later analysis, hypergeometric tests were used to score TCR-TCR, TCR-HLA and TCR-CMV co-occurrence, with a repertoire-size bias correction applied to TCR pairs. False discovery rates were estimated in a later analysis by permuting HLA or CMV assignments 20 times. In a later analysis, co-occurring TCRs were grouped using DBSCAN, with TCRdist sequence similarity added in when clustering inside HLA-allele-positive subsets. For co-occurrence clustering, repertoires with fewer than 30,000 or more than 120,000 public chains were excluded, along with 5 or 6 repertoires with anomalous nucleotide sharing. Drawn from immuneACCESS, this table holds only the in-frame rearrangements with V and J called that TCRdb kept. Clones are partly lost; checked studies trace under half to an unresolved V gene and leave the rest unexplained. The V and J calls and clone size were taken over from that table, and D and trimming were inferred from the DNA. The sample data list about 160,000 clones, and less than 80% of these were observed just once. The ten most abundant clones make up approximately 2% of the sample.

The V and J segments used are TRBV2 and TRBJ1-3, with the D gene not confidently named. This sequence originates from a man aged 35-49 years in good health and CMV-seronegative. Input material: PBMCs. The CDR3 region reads CASSGLISGNTIYF. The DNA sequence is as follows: TGTGCCAGCAGTGGGCTGATCTCTGGAAACACCATATATTTT.